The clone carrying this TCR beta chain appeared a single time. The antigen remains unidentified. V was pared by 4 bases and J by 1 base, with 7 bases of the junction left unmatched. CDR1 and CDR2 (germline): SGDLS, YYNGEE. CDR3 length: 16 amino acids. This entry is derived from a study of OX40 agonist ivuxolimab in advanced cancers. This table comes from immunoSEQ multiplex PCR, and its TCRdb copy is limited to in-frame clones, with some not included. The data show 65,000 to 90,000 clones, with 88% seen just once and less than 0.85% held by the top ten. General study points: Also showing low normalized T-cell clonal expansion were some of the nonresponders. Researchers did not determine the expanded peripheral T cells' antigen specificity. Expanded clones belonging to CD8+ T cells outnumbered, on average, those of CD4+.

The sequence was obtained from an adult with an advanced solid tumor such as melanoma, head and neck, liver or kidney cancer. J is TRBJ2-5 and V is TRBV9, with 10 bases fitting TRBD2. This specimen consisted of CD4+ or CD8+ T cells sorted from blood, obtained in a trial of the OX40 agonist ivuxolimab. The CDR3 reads CASSSTAGGPQETQYF. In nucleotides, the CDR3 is TGTGCCAGCAGCTCGACAGCGGGAGGGCCCCAAGAGACCCAGTACTTC.